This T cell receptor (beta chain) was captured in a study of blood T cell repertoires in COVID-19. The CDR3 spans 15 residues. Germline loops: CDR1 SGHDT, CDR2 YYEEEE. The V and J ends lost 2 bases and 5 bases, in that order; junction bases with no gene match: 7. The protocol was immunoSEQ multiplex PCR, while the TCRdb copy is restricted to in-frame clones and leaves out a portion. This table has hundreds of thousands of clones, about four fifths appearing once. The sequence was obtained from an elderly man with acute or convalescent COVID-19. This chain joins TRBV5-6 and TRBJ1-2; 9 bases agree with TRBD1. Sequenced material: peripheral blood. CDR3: CASSFWTGVVYGYTF. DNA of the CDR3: TGTGCCAGCAGCTTTTGGACAGGGGTCGTATATGGCTACACCTTC.